The 7 T cell receptor beta chains listed next were all sequenced from one sample in a study of CD8+ T cells in alopecia areata. TCR sequencing used cDNA made by reverse transcription of extracted RNA. Sequencing was performed with immunoSEQ multiplex PCR; in TCRdb, only in-frame clones are kept and a portion is missing. The sample lists about 200,000 clones, roughly three fifths occurring once. The sample consisted of CD8+ T cells sorted from blood. The receptors derive from a human donor in good health.

The chain is built from TRBV30 and TRBJ2-1; a possible D gene is TRBD2 (6 bases). Germline CDR1 reads GTSNPN; CDR2 reads SVGIG (reference sequence). Deletions cut 3 bases from V and 3 bases from J, with 12 bases between. The CDR3 has 14 residues. The CDR3: CAWRGRTDYNEQFF. In nucleotides, the CDR3 is TGTGCCTGGAGGGGGAGGACCGACTACAATGAGCAGTTCTTC.

V usage is TRBV27 and J usage is TRBJ2-4; maybe TRBD1 (6 bases). The CDR3 has 14 amino acids. Germline lookup yields CDR1 MNHEY and CDR2 SMNVEV (reference sequence). Between the trimmed V and J ends, which lost 5 bases and 15 bases, there was a span of 23 bases. In DNA form, the CDR3 reads TGTGCCAGCAGTCCAACTCCGGGACAACCTCCAGGGTACTTC. Protein: CASSPTPGQPPGYF.

The chain combines TRBV4-2 with TRBJ1-1, with a tentative D call TRBD1 (6 bases). Trimming removed 2 bases at V and 1 base at J, with 20 bases between. This CDR3 region has 18 residues. CDR1 LGHNA and CDR2 YNFKEQ come from the germline V gene. CDR3 in DNA: TGTGCCAGCAGCCAACCTCCCGACAACCAGGGGAAGAACACTGAAGCTTTCTTT. Translating it yields CASSQPPDNQGKNTEAFF.

The CDR3 region has the DNA TGCGCCAGCAGTCGGGACAGGGGGCTCTCCTACGAGCAGTACTTC. Protein: CASSRDRGLSYEQYF. This chain joins TRBV5-1 and TRBJ2-7, with 12 bases aligning to TRBD1. Germline assignment: CDR1 SGHRS and CDR2 YFSETQ. The CDR3 sequence is 15 residues long. V gave up 5 bases and J gave up 0 bases; unmatched junction bases: 3.

V usage is TRBV29-1 and J usage is TRBJ2-1; D perhaps matches TRBD2 (6 bases). Trimming removed 3 bases from V and 6 bases from J, with 12 bases in between. The CDR3 has 13 amino acids. Germline values: CDR1 SQVTM, CDR2 ANQGSEA. In DNA form, the CDR3 reads TGCAGCGTTGAGGCGGGGAACGGCAATGAGCAGTTCTTC. It yields the protein CSVEAGNGNEQFF.

The gene calls are TRBV27 and TRBJ1-3; D gene ambiguous. This CDR3 comprises 15 residues. Trimming removed 4 bases at V and 0 bases at J, with 10 bases between. Per the germline V gene, CDR1 is MNHEY and CDR2 is SMNVEV (reference sequence). The CDR3 is CASSSIGSSGNTIYF. CDR3 nucleotide sequence: TGTGCCAGCAGTTCCATAGGGAGCTCTGGAAACACCATATATTTT.

This rearrangement joins TRBV7-8 to TRBJ2-7; TRBD1 matches 9 bases. The V segment lost 4 bases and the J segment 2 bases; nucleotides outside the gene matches: 3. From germline, CDR1 is SGHVS and CDR2 FQNEAQ. The CDR3 runs to 14 residues. CDR3 in DNA: TGTGCCAGCAGCTGGACAGGGGTCACCTACGAGCAGTACTTC. The encoded protein is CASSWTGVTYEQYF.